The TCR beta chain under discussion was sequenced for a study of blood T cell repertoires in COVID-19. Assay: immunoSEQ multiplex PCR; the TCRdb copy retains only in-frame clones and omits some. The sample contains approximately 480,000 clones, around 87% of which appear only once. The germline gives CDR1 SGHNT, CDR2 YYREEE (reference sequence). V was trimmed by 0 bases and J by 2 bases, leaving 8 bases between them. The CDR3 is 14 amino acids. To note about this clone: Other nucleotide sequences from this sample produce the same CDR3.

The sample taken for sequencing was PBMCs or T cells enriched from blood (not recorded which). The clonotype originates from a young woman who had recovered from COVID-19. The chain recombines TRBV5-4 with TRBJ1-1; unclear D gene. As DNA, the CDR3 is TGTGCCAGCAGCTTGGAGGCAGGAAACACTGAAGCTTTCTTT. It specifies CASSLEAGNTEAFF.